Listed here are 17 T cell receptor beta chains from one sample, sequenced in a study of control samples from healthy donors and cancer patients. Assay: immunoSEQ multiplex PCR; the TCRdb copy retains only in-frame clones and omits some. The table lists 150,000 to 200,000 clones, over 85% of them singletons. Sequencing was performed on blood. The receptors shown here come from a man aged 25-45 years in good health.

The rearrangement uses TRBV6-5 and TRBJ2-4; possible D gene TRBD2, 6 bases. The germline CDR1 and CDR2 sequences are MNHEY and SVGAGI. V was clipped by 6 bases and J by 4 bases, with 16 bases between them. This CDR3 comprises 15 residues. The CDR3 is CASRPFAGPKNIQYF. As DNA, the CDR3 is TGTGCCAGCAGACCTTTTGCGGGGCCGAAAAACATTCAGTACTTC.

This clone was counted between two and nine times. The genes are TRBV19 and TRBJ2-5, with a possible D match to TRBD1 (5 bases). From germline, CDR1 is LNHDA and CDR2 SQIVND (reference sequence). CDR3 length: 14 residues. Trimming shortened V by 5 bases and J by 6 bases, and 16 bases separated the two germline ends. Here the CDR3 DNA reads TGTGCCAGTAGTGGGGCAGATCAGTTGAAGACCCAGTACTTC. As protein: CASSGADQLKTQYF.

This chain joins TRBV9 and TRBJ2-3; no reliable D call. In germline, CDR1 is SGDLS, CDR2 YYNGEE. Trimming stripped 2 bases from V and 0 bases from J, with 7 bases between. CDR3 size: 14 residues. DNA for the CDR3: TGTGCCAGCAGCGTGCAAACTAGCACAGATACGCAGTATTTT. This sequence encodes CASSVQTSTDTQYF. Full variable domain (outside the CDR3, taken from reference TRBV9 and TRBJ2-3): DSGVTQTPKHLITATGQRVTLRCSPRSGDLSVYWYQQSLDQGLQFLIQYYNGEERAKGNILERFSAQQFPDLHSELNLSSLELGDSALYFCASSVQTSTDTQYFGPGTRLTVL.

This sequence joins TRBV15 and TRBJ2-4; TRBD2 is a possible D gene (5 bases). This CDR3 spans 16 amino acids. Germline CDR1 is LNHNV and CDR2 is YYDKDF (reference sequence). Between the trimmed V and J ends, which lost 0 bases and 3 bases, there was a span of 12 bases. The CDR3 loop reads CATSRDAGGGKNIQYF. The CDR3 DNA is TGTGCCACCAGCAGAGATGCGGGTGGAGGCAAAAACATTCAGTACTTC.

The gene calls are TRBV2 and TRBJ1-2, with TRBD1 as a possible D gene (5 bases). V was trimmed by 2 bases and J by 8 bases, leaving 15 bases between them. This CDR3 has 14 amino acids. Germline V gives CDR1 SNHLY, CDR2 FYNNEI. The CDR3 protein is CASSEPLRQTGYTF. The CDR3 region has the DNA TGTGCCAGCAGTGAACCCCTCCGACAGACAGGCTACACCTTC.

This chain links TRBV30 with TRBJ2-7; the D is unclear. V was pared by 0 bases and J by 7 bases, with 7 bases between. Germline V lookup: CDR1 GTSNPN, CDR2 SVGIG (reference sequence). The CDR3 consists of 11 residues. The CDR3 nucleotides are TGTGCCTGGAGTGTACGTCCGGAGCAGTACTTC. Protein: CAWSVRPEQYF.

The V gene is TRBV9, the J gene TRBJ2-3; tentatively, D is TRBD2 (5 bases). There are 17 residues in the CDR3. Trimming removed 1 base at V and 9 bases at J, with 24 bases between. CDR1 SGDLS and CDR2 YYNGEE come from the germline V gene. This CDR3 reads CASSVMDSPRHQGTQYF. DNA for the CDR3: TGTGCCAGCAGCGTAATGGACTCCCCCCGGCACCAAGGGACGCAGTATTTT.

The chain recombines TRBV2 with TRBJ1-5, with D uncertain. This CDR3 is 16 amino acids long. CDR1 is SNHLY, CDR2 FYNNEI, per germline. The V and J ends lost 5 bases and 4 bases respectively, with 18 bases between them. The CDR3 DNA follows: TGTGCCAGCAGTCCTCAATTGGCACATTTTAATCAGCCCCAGCATTTT. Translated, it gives CASSPQLAHFNQPQHF.

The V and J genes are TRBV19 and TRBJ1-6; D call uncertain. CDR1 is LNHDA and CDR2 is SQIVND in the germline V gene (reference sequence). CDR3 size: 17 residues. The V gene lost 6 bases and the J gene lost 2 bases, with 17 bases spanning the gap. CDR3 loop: CASRDSNRIPYNSPLHF. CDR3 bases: TGTGCCAGTAGAGACTCAAACCGGATCCCCTATAATTCACCCCTCCACTTT.

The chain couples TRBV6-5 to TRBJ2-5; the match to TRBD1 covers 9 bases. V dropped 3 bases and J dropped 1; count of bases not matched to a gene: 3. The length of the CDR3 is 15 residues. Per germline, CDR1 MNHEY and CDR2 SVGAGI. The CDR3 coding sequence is TGTGCCAGCAGTTATACAGGGGGCCTCCAAGAGACCCAGTACTTC. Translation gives CASSYTGGLQETQYF.

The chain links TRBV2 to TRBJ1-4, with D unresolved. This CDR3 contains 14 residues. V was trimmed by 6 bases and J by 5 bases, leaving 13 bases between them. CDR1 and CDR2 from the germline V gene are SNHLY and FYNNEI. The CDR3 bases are TGTGCCAGCAGCCGTGTGGGTAAGAATGAAAAACTGTTTTTT. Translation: CASSRVGKNEKLFF.

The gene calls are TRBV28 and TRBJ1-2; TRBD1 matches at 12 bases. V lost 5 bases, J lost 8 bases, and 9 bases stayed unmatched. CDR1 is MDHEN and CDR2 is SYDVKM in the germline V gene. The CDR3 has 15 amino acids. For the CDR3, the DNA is TGTGCCAGCAGTGTTGCCGGGACAGGGGGCGAGGGCTACACCTTC. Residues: CASSVAGTGGEGYTF.

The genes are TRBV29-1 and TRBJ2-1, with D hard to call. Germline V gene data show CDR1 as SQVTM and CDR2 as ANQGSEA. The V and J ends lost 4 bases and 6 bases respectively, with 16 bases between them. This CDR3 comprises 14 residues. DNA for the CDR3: TGCAGCGTTGGTCGAAACGTTAGGACCAATGAGCAGTTCTTC. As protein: CSVGRNVRTNEQFF.

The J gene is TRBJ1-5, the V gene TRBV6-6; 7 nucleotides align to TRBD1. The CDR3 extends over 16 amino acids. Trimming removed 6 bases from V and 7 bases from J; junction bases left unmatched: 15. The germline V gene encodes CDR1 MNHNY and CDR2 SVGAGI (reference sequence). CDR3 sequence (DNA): TGTGCCAGCAGGGGTCGTGAAAGCCAGGGGGGACAGCCCCAGCATTTT. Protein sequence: CASRGRESQGGQPQHF.

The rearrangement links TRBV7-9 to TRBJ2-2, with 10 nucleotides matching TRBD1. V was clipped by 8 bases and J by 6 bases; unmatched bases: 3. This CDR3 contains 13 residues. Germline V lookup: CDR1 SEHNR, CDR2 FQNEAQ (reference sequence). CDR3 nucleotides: TGTGCCAGCTGGGACAGGGGATCCGGGGAGCTGTTTTTT. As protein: CASWDRGSGELFF.

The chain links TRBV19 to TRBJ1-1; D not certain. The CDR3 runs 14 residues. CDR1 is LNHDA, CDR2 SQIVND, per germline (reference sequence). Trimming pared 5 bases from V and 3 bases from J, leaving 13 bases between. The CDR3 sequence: CASSSGVMDTEAFF. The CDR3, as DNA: TGTGCCAGTAGTTCAGGCGTCATGGACACTGAAGCTTTCTTT. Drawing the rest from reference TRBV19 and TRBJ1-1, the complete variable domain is DGGITQSPKYLFRKEGQNVTLSCEQNLNHDAMYWYRQDPGQGLRLIYYSQIVNDFQKGDIAEGYSVSREKKESFPLTVTSAQKNPTAFYLCASSSGVMDTEAFFGQGTRLTVV.

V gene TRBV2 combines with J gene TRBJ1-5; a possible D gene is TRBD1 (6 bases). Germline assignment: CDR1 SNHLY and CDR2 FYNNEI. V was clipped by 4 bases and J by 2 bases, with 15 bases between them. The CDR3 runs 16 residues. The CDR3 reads CASSALGGQGNQPQHF. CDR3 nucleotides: TGTGCCAGCAGTGCCCTTGGGGGGCAAGGCAATCAGCCCCAGCATTTT.